This is a list of T cell receptor beta chains from one sample in a study of cytomegalovirus exposure and HLA in healthy donors. Method: immunoSEQ multiplex PCR; TCRdb's copy keeps in-frame clones and lacks some. The sample has around 150,000 clones; more than 60% are singletons. The source material was PBMCs. The receptor set was obtained from a man in his forties in good health and CMV-seronegative. CDR3s include the opening cysteine and the closing phenylalanine or tryptophan. The D gene is left open where the match is weak. Clone size is given for some rows only: seen once, a few or many times, or a class if the clone is expanded.

abundance,v_gene,d_gene,j_gene,CDR3nt,CDR3aa
once,TRBV6-1,TRBD1,TRBJ1-2,TGTGCCAGCAGTGAATTTTGGACAGGGGGCTCGGAAGGCTACACCTTC,CASSEFWTGGSEGYTF
-,TRBV6-5,TRBD1,TRBJ1-3,TGTGCCAGCAGGATAGGGACAGGGGGAAACACCATATATTTT,CASRIGTGGNTIYF
once,TRBV19,-,TRBJ2-7,TGTGCCAGTAGTATTCCCGGGAGTCGCTACGAGCAGTACTTC,CASSIPGSRYEQYF
-,TRBV6-5,-,TRBJ1-2,TGTGCCAGCAGTTACTCTTGGGAGGGTAACTATGGCTACACCTTC,CASSYSWEGNYGYTF
-,TRBV19,-,TRBJ2-1,TGTGCCAGTAGTACCCCACGATTCGGGGTCATTAGCCCCTACAATGAGCAGTTCTTC,CASSTPRFGVISPYNEQFF
-,TRBV9,TRBD2,TRBJ2-1,TGTGCCAGCAGCGTAGAACCTCGCCCTAAGCGGGGGGGTTACAATGAGCAGTTCTTC,CASSVEPRPKRGGYNEQFF
-,TRBV30,-,TRBJ1-2,TGTGCCTGGACGGATGGGGCTAGGTATGGCTACACCTTC,CAWTDGARYGYTF
-,TRBV30,-,TRBJ2-7,TGTGCCTGGAGCCGGACAGAAGCCTACGAGCAGTACTTC,CAWSRTEAYEQYF
-,TRBV11-3,TRBD2,TRBJ2-7,TGTGCCAGCAGCTTAGGAGGACTAGCGGGGTCCTACGAGCAGTACTTC,CASSLGGLAGSYEQYF
-,TRBV9,-,TRBJ1-1,TGTGCCAGCAGCAACGGTACTGAAGCTTTCTTT,CASSNGTEAFF
-,TRBV6-4,-,TRBJ1-5,TGTGCCAGCAGTGACTCCGCAGGTTCACCCCAGCATTTT,CASSDSAGSPQHF
once,TRBV27,-,TRBJ2-7,TGTGCCAGCAGTTACGGGGACACCTACGAGCAGTACTTC,CASSYGDTYEQYF
once,TRBV7-9,-,TRBJ2-1,TGTGCCAGCAGCCCCCTCCCGGAGAGCTCCTACAATGAGCAGTTCTTC,CASSPLPESSYNEQFF
-,TRBV2,-,TRBJ2-7,TGTGCCAGCAGTGGGGCCCGGCAGACCCTTGTTAACTACGAGCAGTACTTC,CASSGARQTLVNYEQYF
-,TRBV2,TRBD1,TRBJ1-1,TGTGCCAGCAGTGCGTGGACAGGGGCAGCTTTCTTT,CASSAWTGAAFF
-,TRBV28,-,TRBJ2-3,TGTGCCAGCAACGGACAGTCCTGGGCAGATACGCAGTATTTT,CASNGQSWADTQYF
few,TRBV6-1,TRBD1,TRBJ2-2,TGTGCCAGCAACAGGGGTGCCTCCGGGGAGCTGTTTTTT,CASNRGASGELFF
-,TRBV21-1,-,TRBJ1-5,-,CASSKGVGAGSNQPQHF
-,TRBV10-1,-,TRBJ2-3,TGCGCCAGCAGACAAGGACAAGGCAAGGGAGATACGCAGTATTTT,CASRQGQGKGDTQYF
-,TRBV10-3,TRBD1,TRBJ2-7,TGTGCCATCAGGCCGGGACAGGGGTTAGACGAGCAGTACTTC,CAIRPGQGLDEQYF
-,TRBV7-9,-,TRBJ2-3,TGTGCCAGCAGCTTAGTGGGGGGGCGCGATGTCACAGATACGCAGTATTTT,CASSLVGGRDVTDTQYF